This T cell receptor beta chain is drawn from a study of cytomegalovirus exposure and HLA in healthy donors. The PCR contained 60 Vbeta and 13 Jbeta primers. TCRdb keeps only in-frame clones here, not all; method: immunoSEQ multiplex PCR. The sample includes under 200,000 clones, over 75% of them seen just once. The junction had 10 bases not matched to a gene; V was cut back by 6 bases and J by 3 bases. CDR1 and CDR2 from the germline V gene are SGHVS and FQNEAQ. The CDR3 is 15 amino acids. The chain combines TRBV7-8 with TRBJ2-5; 7 bases map to TRBD1. The sequenced sample consisted of PBMCs. The clonotype comes from a woman between 18 and 29 years old in good health and CMV-seronegative. As DNA, the CDR3 is TGTGCCAGCAGTGAGATACAGGGGAGTAAAGAGACCCAGTACTTC. It encodes CASSEIQGSKETQYF.